This TCR beta chain was sequenced for a study of T cell responses to AZD1222 COVID-19 vaccine. Whole-study findings and limits: At study baseline, merely several AZD1222 recipients were seropositive. At 160-218 and 743-854, vaccine-associated CD4 TCRs were dominant, and they spanned spike. All repertoire sampling was performed exclusively after the peak T cell response.

Profiling relied on immunoSEQ multiplex PCR, and the TCRdb table lists in-frame clones only, not all of them. The sample holds about 84,000 clones, approximately 90% seen once. Note on this clone: Its antigen is still unknown.

This clonotype was sampled from an adult in good health. The specimen was peripheral blood, collected on day 0 of AZD1222 vaccination.

For the CDR3, the DNA is TGTGCCAGCGATCTAGCGGCCTCCTACGAGCAGTACTTC. Translated: CASDLAASYEQYF. The chain is built from TRBV2 and TRBJ2-7, with 7 bases fitting TRBD2. The ends lost 8 bases at V and 0 bases at J; junction bases unmatched: 4. The germline gives CDR1 SNHLY, CDR2 FYNNEI. The CDR3 sequence is 13 residues long.